This T cell receptor (beta chain) came from a study of blood T cell repertoires in COVID-19. Study information: The cDNA or gDNA used as material had been derived from T cells, B-cell-depleted T cells, or PBMCs.

Original processing notes: Estimation of nucleated cell counts relied on the amplification of reference gene primers. TCRdb keeps only in-frame clones here, not all; method: immunoSEQ multiplex PCR. That table gives V, J and clone size, and the DNA gave D and trimming. Among about 69,000 clones listed, 60% to 85% were seen once. The clonotype was recovered from a man aged 60-69 years with acute or convalescent COVID-19. The sequencing sample was made of peripheral blood.

The CDR3 spells CASSRFRTGLNSNQPQHF. CDR3 sequence (DNA): TGTGCCAGTAGTCGATTTCGGACAGGGCTAAATAGCAATCAGCCCCAGCATTTT. The chain links TRBV19 to TRBJ1-5; 8 bases line up with TRBD1. CDR1 and CDR2 (germline): LNHDA, SQIVND (reference sequence). This CDR3 has 18 amino acids. V shed 5 bases, J shed 0 bases, and the junction held 12 bases outside the gene matches.